The clone carrying this T cell receptor (beta chain) was counted only a few times. Enrolment of Seattle patients took place during active infection, and they were followed longitudinally. This sample is part of a study of blood T cell repertoires in COVID-19. On the study more broadly: Samples of COVID-19 (acute and convalescent) were obtained from the United States, Italy and Spain. T cells, B-cell-depleted T cells, or PBMCs supplied cDNA or gDNA.

Per the study methods: Cell counts per sample came from amplifying reference gene primers. Generated by immunoSEQ multiplex PCR, the TCRdb table keeps only in-frame clones and is missing some. The V and J calls and the clone size are those of that table, but D and trimming were determined from the DNA. The sample comprises fewer than 400,000 clones, roughly nine tenths of which are singletons, and around 1.9% rests with the top ten. The sequence was obtained from a woman younger than 45 with COVID-19, enrolled during active disease. The sequencing input was peripheral blood.

The CDR3 region has the DNA TGTGCCAGCTCGCGGACAGGGGGCGGTTCACCCCTCCACTTT. Its protein product is CASSRTGGGSPLHF. The chain uses TRBV18 and TRBJ1-6; TRBD1 matches at 11 bases. Germline trimming cut 6 bases from V and 9 bases from J; bases unmatched to any gene: 4. Germline values: CDR1 KGHSH, CDR2 LQKENI. This CDR3 spans 14 amino acids.